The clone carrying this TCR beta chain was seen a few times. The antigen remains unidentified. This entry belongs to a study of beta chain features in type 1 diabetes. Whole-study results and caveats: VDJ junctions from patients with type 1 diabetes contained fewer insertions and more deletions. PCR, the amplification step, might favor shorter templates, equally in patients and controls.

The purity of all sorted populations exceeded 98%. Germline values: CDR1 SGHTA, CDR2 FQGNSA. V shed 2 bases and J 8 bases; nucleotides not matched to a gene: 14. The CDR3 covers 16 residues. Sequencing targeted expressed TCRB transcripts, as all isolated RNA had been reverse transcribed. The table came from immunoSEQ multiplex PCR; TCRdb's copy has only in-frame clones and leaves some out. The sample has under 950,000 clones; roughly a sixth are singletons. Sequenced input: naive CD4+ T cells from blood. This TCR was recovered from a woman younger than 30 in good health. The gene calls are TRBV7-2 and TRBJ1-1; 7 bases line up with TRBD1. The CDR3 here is CASSLNPPGTAEEAFF. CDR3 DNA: TGTGCCAGCAGCTTAAACCCCCCTGGGACAGCCGAAGAAGCTTTCTTT.